This T cell receptor beta chain comes out of a study of CD8+CD57+ T cells in acquired aplastic anemia. An expansion of CD8+CD57+ cells by flow cytometry had been shown in patients chosen for sequencing. The V segment lost 1 base and the J segment 3 bases; nucleotides outside the gene matches: 0. Germline-derived CDR1 and CDR2 are MGHRA and YSYEKL. CDR3 length: 15 residues. This clonotype was observed at least ten times. Genomic DNA was employed as the template in profiling TCR beta VDJ and CDR3. TCRdb itself ran the reads through MiXCR, one entry per CDR3 protein. The sample includes 120,000 or so distinct CDR3 sequences, nearly 40% of them seen just once.

The clonotype originates from a human donor with aplastic anemia. Material for sequencing was sorted CD4+, CD8+, or CD8+CD57+ T cells (not recorded which) from PBMCs. V and J are TRBV4-1 and TRBJ2-1; TRBD1 aligns across 10 bases. The CDR3 sequence is CASSQGDRGYNEQFF. DNA of the CDR3: TGCGCCAGCAGCCAAGGGGACAGGGGCTACAATGAGCAGTTCTTC.